A single sample gave rise to the 7 T cell receptor beta chains below, sequenced in a study of T cells in tuberculosis. The repertoire was sequenced with immunoSEQ multiplex PCR; TCRdb's copy has only in-frame clones and lacks some. Of more than 35,000 clones in the sample, roughly 96% were seen once. Sequencing used PBMCs. All receptors come from a donor aged 10-29 years with latent tuberculosis or without tuberculosis infection.

The rearrangement uses TRBV7-2 and TRBJ2-7; TRBD2 agrees at 12 bases. The junction had 4 bases not matched to a gene; V was cut back by 3 bases and J by 7 bases. There are 14 residues in the CDR3. Germline CDR1 and CDR2: SGHTA and FQGNSA. The CDR3 is CASSLGLAGWEQYF. The DNA for the CDR3 is TGTGCCAGCAGCTTGGGACTAGCGGGTTGGGAGCAGTACTTC.

V gene TRBV18 combines with J gene TRBJ1-1, with 7 bases matching TRBD1. CDR1 KGHSH and CDR2 LQKENI come from the germline V gene. The CDR3 length is 15 residues. J lost 0 bases, V lost 1 base, and 2 bases had no gene match. This CDR3 is CASSPQGALNTEAFF. The CDR3 DNA follows: TGTGCCAGCTCACCACAGGGGGCGTTGAACACTGAAGCTTTCTTT.

The gene calls are TRBV6-6 and TRBJ1-6, with 9 bases aligning to TRBD1. This CDR3 has 15 amino acids. The germline V gene has CDR1 MNHNY and CDR2 SVGAGI (reference sequence). V shed 8 bases and J 14 bases; nucleotides not matched to a gene: 16. CDR3 sequence: CASSSPGQGEIALHF. In DNA, the CDR3 is TGTGCCAGCTCCTCACCGGGACAGGGCGAAATAGCCCTCCACTTT.

The rearrangement joins TRBV5-1 to TRBJ2-3; the match to TRBD2 covers 8 bases. The V and J ends lost 8 bases and 4 bases, in that order; junction bases with no gene match: 12. The CDR3 spans 15 residues. From germline, CDR1 is SGHRS and CDR2 YFSETQ. CDR3 sequence reads: CASKPPGLGSDTQYF. The CDR3 bases are TGCGCCAGTAAACCCCCGGGACTAGGTTCAGATACGCAGTATTTT.

The V and J genes are TRBV19 and TRBJ1-2, with 12 bases lining up with TRBD1. V lost 4 bases to trimming and J lost 4 bases; unmatched junction nucleotides: 10. The CDR3 runs 17 residues. Germline V gives CDR1 LNHDA, CDR2 SQIVND (reference sequence). The CDR3 DNA is TGTGCCAGTAGTAACCGTCCCGGGACAGGGGGCGGCTATGGCTACACCTTC. Its translation: CASSNRPGTGGGYGYTF.

The chain uses TRBV5-1 and TRBJ1-5, with a possible D match to TRBD1 (5 bases). Germline-derived CDR1 and CDR2 are SGHRS and YFSETQ. The CDR3 is made up of 14 amino acids. V lost 4 bases and J lost 4, with 12 bases in between. The CDR3 protein is CASSLLGGNQPQHF. CDR3 nucleotide sequence: TGCGCCAGCAGCCTACTTGGGGGGAATCAGCCCCAGCATTTT.

This chain joins TRBV19 and TRBJ2-1; TRBD1 might be the D (5 bases). Germline CDR1 is LNHDA and CDR2 is SQIVND (reference sequence). Trimming took 2 bases from V and 9 from J, leaving 17 bases between them. CDR3 length: 15 amino acids. CDR3 protein: CASSITAGIQGEQFF. The CDR3 DNA sequence: TGTGCCAGTAGTATAACGGCAGGGATACAAGGTGAGCAGTTCTTC.